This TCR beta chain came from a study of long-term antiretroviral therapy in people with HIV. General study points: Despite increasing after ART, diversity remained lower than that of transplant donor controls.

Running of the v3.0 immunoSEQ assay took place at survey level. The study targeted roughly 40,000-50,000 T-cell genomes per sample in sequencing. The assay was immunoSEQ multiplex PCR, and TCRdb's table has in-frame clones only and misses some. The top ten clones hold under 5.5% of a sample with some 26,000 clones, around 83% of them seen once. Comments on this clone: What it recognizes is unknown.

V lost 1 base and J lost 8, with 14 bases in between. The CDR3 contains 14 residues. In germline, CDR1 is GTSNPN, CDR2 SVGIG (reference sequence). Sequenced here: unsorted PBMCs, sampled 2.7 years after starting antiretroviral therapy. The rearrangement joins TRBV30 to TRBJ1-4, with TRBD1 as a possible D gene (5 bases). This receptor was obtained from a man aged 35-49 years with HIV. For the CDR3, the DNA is TGTGCCTGGAGTGGGGGGGAGGCTCAGGAAAAACTGTTTTTT. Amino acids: CAWSGGEAQEKLFF.